This T cell receptor (beta chain) derives from a study of blood T cells in healthy people across ages. As for this clonotype: The antigen is undetermined.

Using a J-beta primer mix together with a sample-barcoded 5' primer, a second PCR was run for about 6 to 12 cycles. A single record per CDR3 protein comes from TCRdb applying MiXCR to the 5' RACE reads. The data show under 1,000,000 distinct CDR3 sequences, 46% seen once. The CDR3 is 15 amino acids. The V gene end was trimmed by 3 bases and the J gene end by 9 bases; junction bases not matched to a gene: 14. Germline values: CDR1 DFQATT, CDR2 SNEGSKA (reference sequence). Findings and caveats of the study: Possibly confounding the expanded clonotype changes was the fact that donor CMV status was unknown.

Source material: blood. V gene TRBV20-1 combines with J gene TRBJ2-1, with TRBD2 matching over 7 bases. The receptor's source is a man aged 80 or over in good health. The CDR3 sequence: CSARPPLGGRGEQFF. In DNA, the CDR3 is TGCAGTGCTAGGCCCCCTTTGGGAGGGCGCGGTGAGCAGTTCTTC.